Listed here is a single T cell receptor (beta chain). This entry comes from a study of technical replicates of blood from a few donors. Here immunoSEQ multiplex PCR was the method, and the copy in TCRdb shows in-frame clones only, minus some. The sample consists of about 60,000 clones, around 87% of them appearing once. The CDR3 runs 13 residues. V lost 8 bases and J lost 5; bases outside the gene matches: 7. CDR1 is MNHNS, CDR2 SASEGT, per germline. The source is a human donor in good health. Some clones in this sample may be carry-over from other donors' samples. The chain uses TRBV6-1 and TRBJ2-7; the match to TRBD1 covers 9 bases. Sequenced: PBMCs. This CDR3 is CASAAQGADEQYF. For the CDR3, the DNA is TGTGCCAGCGCAGCACAGGGGGCGGACGAGCAGTACTTC.